This TCR beta chain was observed in a study of spatial heterogeneity in lung cancer. Overall study: Detection consistently captured more beta-chain sequences than alpha-chain sequences. General study points: Ubiquitous and regional expanded TCR counts mirrored ubiquitous and regional nonsynonymous mutation counts, respectively. Tumors with more nonsynonymous mutations had more expanded intratumoral alpha and beta TCRs.

Germline lookup yields CDR1 MNHEY and CDR2 SMNVEV (reference sequence). The CDR3 sequence is 14 residues long. V was clipped by 3 bases and J by 3 bases; unmatched bases: 4. Points on this clonotype: Its antigen is not identified.

Time point meaning: sample taken at primary tumor resection. Patients with untreated early-stage non-small cell lung cancer, numbering around 71, were the donors. Extraction of whole RNA from tumor, nontumor lung or frozen PBMC preceded unsorted sequencing. TCRdb re-derived calls from the 5' RACE reads in MiXCR, one entry per CDR3 protein. The sample contains approximately 2,700 distinct CDR3 sequences, 49% of which appear only once. Sequencing used lung tumor tissue, obtained at surgery. V is TRBV27 and J is TRBJ2-5, with 7 bases that match TRBD1. This TCR was recovered from a male donor with early-stage non-small cell lung cancer. The CDR3 spells CASSLRRGKETQYF. DNA of the CDR3: TGTGCCAGCAGTTTGCGCAGGGGGAAAGAGACCCAGTACTTC.